Listed here are 13 T cell receptor beta chains from one sample, sequenced in a study of T cells expressing NK-cell markers. Each CDR3 protein gets one entry in TCRdb, which reprocessed the 5' RACE reads and gives no DNA. The sample's table shows 550,000 or so distinct CDR3 sequences. What was sequenced was blood T cells: a sorted CD56 or NKG2C T cell subset, CD4+ or CD8+ T cells, or bulk PBMC T cells (not recorded which). These receptors were taken from a young man in good health.

V is TRBV5-1 and J is TRBJ2-2; the TCRdb call, TRBD1, lacks DNA for checking. The CDR3 totals 15 residues. The germline V gene encodes CDR1 SGHRS and CDR2 YFSETQ. This CDR3 is CASSPGRANTGELFF.

The chain joins TRBV20-1 to TRBJ2-3; TCRdb proposes TRBD2, but this gene call is untestable without DNA. The CDR3 covers 15 residues. In germline, CDR1 is DFQATT, CDR2 SNEGSKA (reference sequence). The CDR3 here is CSARGLAGHTDTQYF.

The chain combines TRBV4-2 with TRBJ2-1; the TCRdb call, TRBD1, lacks DNA for checking. CDR3 length: 16 residues. CDR1 is LGHNA and CDR2 is YNFKEQ in the germline V gene. The CDR3: CASSQESGGLYNEQFF.

The chain uses TRBV5-1 and TRBJ2-1. The CDR3 length is 13 residues. Germline CDR1 is SGHRS and CDR2 is YFSETQ. The chain's CDR3 is CASSPETDLEQFF.

The rearrangement joins TRBV6-1 to TRBJ2-3. The V gene's germline CDR1 is MNHNS and CDR2 SASEGT. The CDR3 sequence is 14 residues long. The CDR3 loop reads CASSVFQGTDTQYF.

The rearrangement uses TRBV4-3 and TRBJ2-5; TCRdb returns TRBD2, unconfirmable since there is no DNA. CDR3 size: 16 residues. From germline, CDR1 is LGHNA and CDR2 YSLEER. The CDR3 loop reads CASSQDLWRGQETQYF.

V is TRBV12-3 or TRBV12-4 and J is TRBJ2-5; TCRdb lists TRBD1, though no DNA is available to test this call. The CDR3 is made up of 14 amino acids. CDR3 sequence: CASRLPGTQETQYF.

This chain uses TRBV5-1 with TRBJ2-4; TCRdb designates TRBD2, a call that cannot be tested without DNA. The CDR3 spans 17 residues. In germline, CDR1 is SGHRS, CDR2 YFSETQ. The CDR3 is CASSFTSGSRYGGIQYF.

The rearrangement joins TRBV29-1 to TRBJ2-1; TCRdb reports TRBD1, a call that lacks DNA to check it against. The germline V gene has CDR1 SQVTM and CDR2 ANQGSEA. This CDR3 region has 19 residues. CDR3 amino acids: CSVDSTSPETFRNYNEQFF.

This chain links TRBV29-1 with TRBJ2-2; TCRdb gives TRBD2 as the D gene, but with no DNA this cannot be confirmed. This CDR3 has 14 amino acids. Germline assignment: CDR1 SQVTM and CDR2 ANQGSEA. Here the CDR3 reads CSVVGLATRGELFF.

The rearrangement joins TRBV20-1 to TRBJ1-2. The CDR3 runs 15 residues. Germline V gives CDR1 DFQATT, CDR2 SNEGSKA (reference sequence). Here the CDR3 reads CSASGGPKANYGYTF.

The chain has TRBV18 and TRBJ2-7; TCRdb names TRBD2, which stays unverified in the absence of DNA. Per the germline V gene, CDR1 is KGHSH and CDR2 is LQKENI. The length of the CDR3 is 19 residues. CDR3 residues: CASSPMADGTSGSSYEQYF.

The rearrangement joins TRBV7-9 to TRBJ2-1; the D call from TCRdb, TRBD1, cannot be confirmed without DNA. Germline-derived CDR1 and CDR2 are SEHNR and FQNEAQ (reference sequence). CDR3 length: 15 residues. CDR3 amino acids: CASSLRRGTVNEQFF.